This section outlines one T cell receptor (beta chain) sequence together with its context. Its antigen is unidentified. CDR3 length equals 13 residues. Per the germline V gene, CDR1 is MNHNS and CDR2 is SASEGT. V was clipped by 6 bases and J by 0 bases, with 6 bases between them. Unique molecular identifiers were incorporated into the prepared TCRbeta library. MiXCR, run by TCRdb on the PCR reads, gives a single entry per CDR3 protein. The sample shows 550,000 to 600,000 distinct CDR3 sequences, roughly 23% of them seen only once. This specimen comes from a study of T-cell reconstitution after alpha-beta-depleted transplantation in children. Broader study findings: Surviving recipient cells, namely T cells and thymic progenitors, were the source of high day-60 TCRbeta diversity in some patients.

The source was PBMCs, mostly from graft donor cells, collected 360 days after TCRalphabeta/CD19-depleted stem cell transplant. The V and J genes are TRBV6-1 and TRBJ1-5; no clear D gene. The source of this sequence is a boy under two years old who had a stem cell transplant for acute myeloid leukemia, so the T cells may come from the graft donor. The CDR3: CASRRSSNQPQHF. CDR3 DNA: TGTGCCAGCAGAAGGAGTAGCAATCAGCCCCAGCATTTT.